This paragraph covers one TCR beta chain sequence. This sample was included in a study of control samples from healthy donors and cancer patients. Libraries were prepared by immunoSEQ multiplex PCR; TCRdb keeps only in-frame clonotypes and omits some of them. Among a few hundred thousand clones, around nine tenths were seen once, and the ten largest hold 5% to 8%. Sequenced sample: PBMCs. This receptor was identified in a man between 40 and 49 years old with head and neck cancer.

In DNA, the CDR3 is TGTGCCAGCAGCTTGGATCGTCAATCGTCCTACACCTTC. Translated: CASSLDRQSSYTF. The V call is TRBV5-4, the J call TRBJ1-2; no firm D call. Between the trimmed V and J ends, which lost 0 bases and 10 bases, there was a span of 13 bases. Germline loops: CDR1 SGHNT, CDR2 YYREEE (reference sequence). The CDR3 length is 13 residues.